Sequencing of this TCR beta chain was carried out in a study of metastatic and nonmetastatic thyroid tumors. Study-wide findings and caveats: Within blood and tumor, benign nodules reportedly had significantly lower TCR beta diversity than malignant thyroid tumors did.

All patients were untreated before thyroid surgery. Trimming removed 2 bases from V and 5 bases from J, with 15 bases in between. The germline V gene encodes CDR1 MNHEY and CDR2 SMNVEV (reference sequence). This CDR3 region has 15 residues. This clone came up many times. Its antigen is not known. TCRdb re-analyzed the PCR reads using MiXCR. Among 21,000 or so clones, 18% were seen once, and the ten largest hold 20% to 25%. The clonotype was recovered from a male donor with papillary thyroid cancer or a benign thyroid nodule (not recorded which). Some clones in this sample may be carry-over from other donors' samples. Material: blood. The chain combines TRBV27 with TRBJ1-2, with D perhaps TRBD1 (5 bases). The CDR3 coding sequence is TGTGCCAGCAGTTTAATCGGGGGAGATGGGTATGGCTACACCTTC. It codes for CASSLIGGDGYGYTF.